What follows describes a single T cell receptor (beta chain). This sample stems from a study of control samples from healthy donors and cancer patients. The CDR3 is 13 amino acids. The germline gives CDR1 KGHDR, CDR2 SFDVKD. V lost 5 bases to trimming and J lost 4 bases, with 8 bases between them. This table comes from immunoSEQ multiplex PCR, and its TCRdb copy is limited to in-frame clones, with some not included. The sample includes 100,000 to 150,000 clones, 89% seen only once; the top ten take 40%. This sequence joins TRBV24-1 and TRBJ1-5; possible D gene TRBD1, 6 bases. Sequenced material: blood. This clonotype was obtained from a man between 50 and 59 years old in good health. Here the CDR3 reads CATSADRNQPQHF. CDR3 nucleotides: TGTGCCACCAGTGCGGACAGAAATCAGCCCCAGCATTTT.